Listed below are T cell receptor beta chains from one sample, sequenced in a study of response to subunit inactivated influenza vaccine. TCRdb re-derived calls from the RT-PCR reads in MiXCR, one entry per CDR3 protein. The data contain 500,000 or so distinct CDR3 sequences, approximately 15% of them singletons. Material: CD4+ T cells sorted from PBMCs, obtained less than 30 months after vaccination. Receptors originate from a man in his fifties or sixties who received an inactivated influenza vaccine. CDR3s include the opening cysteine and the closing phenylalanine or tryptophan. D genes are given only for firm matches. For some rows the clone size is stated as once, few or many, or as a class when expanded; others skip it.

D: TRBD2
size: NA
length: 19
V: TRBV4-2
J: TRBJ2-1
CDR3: CASSHSLAGGPFSYNEQFF
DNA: TGTGCCAGCAGCCACTCGCTAGCGGGGGGCCCCTTCTCCTACAATGAGCAGTTCTTC

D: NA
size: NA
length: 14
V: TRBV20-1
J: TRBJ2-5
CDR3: CSVKIPQGQETQYF
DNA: TGCAGTGTTAAAATCCCTCAAGGCCAAGAGACCCAGTACTTC

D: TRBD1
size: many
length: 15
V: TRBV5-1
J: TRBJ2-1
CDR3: CASSSTGSSYNEQFF
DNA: TGCGCCAGCAGCTCGACAGGGAGCTCCTACAATGAGCAGTTCTTC

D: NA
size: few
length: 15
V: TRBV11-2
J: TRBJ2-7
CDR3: CASSLVIRDNYEQYF
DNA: TGTGCCAGCAGCTTAGTTATCCGGGACAACTACGAGCAGTACTTC

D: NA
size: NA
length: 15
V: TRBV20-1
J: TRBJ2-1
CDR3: CSARDGQRRGNEQFF
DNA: TGCAGTGCTAGAGATGGCCAGCGGAGAGGGAATGAGCAGTTCTTC

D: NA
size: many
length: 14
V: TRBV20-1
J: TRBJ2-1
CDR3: CSASTLALLDEQFF
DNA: TGCAGTGCTAGCACCCTAGCCCTTCTCGATGAGCAGTTCTTC

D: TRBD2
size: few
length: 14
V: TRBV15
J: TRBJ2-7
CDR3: CATSRESSGVEQYF
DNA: TGTGCCACCAGCAGAGAGTCAAGCGGGGTAGAGCAGTACTTC

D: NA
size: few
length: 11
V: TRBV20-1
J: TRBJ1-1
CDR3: CSAAMNTEAFF
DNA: TGCAGTGCAGCAATGAACACTGAAGCTTTCTTT

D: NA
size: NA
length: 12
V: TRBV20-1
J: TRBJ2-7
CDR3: CSASGTGYEQYF
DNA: TGCAGTGCTAGTGGGACGGGCTACGAGCAGTACTTC

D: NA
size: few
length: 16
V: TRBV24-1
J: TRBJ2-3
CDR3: CATSAQGRDGADTQYF
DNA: TGTGCCACCAGTGCCCAGGGACGGGACGGGGCAGATACGCAGTATTTT